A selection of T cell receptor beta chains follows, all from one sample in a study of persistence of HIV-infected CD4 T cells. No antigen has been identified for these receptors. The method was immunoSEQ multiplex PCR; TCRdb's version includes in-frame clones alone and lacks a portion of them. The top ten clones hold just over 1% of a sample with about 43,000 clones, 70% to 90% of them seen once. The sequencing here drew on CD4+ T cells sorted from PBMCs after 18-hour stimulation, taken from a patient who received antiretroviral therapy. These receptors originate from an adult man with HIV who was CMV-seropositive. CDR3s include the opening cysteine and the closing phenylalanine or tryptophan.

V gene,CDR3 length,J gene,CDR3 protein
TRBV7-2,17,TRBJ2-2,CASSLGGLALPTGELFF
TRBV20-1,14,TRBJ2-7,CSASPSGPDYEQYF
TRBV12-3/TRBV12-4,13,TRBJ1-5,CASATGEVQPQHF
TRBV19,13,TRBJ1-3,CASSTQTRNTIYF
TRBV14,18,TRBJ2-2,CASSQEGLAGGHTGELFF
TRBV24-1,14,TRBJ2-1,CATSDPLGLNEQFF
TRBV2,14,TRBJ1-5,CASRPTGGNQPQHF
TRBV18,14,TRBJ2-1,CASSPQSGGNEQFF
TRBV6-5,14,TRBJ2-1,CASGRGTTYNEQFF
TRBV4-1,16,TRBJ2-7,CASSQPGTGGGYEQYF
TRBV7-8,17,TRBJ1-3,CASSVRDRALSGNTIYF
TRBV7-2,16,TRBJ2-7,CASSPRGGTASYEQYF
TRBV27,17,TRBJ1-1,CASSLYRGAIRNTEAFF
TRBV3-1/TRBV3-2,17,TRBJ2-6,CASSRAGALSGANVLTF
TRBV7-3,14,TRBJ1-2,CASSSAGTVSGYTF
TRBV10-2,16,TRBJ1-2,CASSWGFEGRGYGYTF
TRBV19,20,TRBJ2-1,CASSIHPRGRTTAEYNEQFF
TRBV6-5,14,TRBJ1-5,CASRGQISNQPQHF
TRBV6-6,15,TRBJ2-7,CASSYQNSGGDEQYF
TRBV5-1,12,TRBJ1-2,CASSSSLSGYTF
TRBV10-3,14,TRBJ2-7,CAISLREGRDEQYF
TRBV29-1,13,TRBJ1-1,CSVEVRGGTEAFF
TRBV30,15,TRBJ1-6,CAWSADRGANSPLHF
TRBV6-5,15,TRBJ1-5,CASSYSKDSNQPQHF
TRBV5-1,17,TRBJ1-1,CASSLAPAAKPDTEAFF
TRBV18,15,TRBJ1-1,CASSPPGRSNTEAFF
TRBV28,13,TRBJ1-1,CASSTPWGSEAFF
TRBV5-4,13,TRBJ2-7,CASSSTGSYEQYF
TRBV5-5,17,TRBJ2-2,CASSLAMGGPNTGELFF
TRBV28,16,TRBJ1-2,CASSTPGAGRNYGYTF
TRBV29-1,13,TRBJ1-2,CSAWTGARYGYTF
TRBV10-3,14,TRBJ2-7,CAISVGTGGEEQYF
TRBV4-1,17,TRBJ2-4,CASSQARGQSRLDIQYF
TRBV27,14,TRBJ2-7,CASRAPGRGDEQYF
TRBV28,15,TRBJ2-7,CASSLYKEVGVLGYF
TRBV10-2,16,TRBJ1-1,CASSGPHGARNTEAFF
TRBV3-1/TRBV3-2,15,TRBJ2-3,CASSQGRGAPAGQYF